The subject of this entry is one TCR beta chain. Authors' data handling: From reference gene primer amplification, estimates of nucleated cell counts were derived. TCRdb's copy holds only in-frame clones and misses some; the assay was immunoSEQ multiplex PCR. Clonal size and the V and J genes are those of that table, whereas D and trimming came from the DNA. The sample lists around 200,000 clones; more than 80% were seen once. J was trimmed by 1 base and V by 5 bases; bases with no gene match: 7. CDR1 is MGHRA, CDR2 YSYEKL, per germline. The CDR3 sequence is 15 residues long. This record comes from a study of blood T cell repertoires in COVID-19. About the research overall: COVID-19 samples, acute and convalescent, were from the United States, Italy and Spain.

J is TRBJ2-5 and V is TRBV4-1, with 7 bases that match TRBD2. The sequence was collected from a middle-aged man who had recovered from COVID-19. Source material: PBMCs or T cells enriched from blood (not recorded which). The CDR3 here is CASSGDSGFQETQYF. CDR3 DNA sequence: TGCGCCAGCAGCGGGGATAGCGGGTTCCAAGAGACCCAGTACTTC.